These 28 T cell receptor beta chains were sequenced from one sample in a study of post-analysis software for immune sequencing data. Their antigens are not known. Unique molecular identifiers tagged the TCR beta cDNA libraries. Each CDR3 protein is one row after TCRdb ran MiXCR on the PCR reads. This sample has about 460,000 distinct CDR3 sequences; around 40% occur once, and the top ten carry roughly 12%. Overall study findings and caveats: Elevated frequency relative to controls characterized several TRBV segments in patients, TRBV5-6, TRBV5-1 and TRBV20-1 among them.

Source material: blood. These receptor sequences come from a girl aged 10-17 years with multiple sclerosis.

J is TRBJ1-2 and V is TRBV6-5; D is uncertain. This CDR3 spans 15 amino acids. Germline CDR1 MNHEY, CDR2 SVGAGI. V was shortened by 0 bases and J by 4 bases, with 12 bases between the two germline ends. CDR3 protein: CASSYSTGRSYGYTF. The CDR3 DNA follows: TGTGCCAGCAGTTACTCGACTGGGCGGAGCTATGGCTACACCTTC.

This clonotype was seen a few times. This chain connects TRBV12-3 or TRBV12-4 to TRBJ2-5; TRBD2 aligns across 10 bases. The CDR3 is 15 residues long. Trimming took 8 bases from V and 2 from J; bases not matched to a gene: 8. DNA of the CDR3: TGTGCCAGCTCGATAGGACTAGCGGATCAAGAGACCCAGTACTTC. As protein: CASSIGLADQETQYF.

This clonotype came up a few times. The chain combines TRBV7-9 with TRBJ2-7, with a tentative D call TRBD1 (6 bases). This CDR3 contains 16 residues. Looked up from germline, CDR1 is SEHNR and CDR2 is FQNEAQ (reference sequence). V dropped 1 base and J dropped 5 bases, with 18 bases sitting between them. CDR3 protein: CASSLVTGHRADEQYF. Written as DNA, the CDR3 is TGTGCCAGCAGCTTAGTAACGGGACATAGGGCGGACGAGCAGTACTTC.

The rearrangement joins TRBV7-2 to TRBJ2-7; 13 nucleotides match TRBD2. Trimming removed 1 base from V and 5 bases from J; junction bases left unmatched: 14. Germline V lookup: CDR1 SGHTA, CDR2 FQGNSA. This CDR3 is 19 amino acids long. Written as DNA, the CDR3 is TGTGCCAGCAGCTTAGTGGTGCGACTAGCGGGAGGAACCACACACGAGCAGTACTTC. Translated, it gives CASSLVVRLAGGTTHEQYF. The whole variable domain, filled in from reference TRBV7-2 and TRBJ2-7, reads GAGVSQSPSNKVTEKGKDVELRCDPISGHTALYWYRQSLGQGLEFLIYFQGNSAPDKSGLPSDRFSAERTGGSVSTLTIQRTQQEDSAVYLCASSLVVRLAGGTTHEQYFGPGTRLTVT.

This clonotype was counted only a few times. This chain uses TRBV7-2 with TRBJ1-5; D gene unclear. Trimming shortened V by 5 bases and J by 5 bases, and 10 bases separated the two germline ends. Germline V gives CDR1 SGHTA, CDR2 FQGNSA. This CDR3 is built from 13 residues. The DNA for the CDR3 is TGTGCCAGCAGCCAAACACCACATCAGCCCCAGCATTTT. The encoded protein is CASSQTPHQPQHF.

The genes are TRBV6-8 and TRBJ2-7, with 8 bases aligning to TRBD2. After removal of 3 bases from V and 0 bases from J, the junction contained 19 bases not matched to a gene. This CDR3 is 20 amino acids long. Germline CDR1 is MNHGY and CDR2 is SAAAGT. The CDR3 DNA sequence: TGTGCCAGCAGTTATACCTCCAAGACTAGCGAGATAGTTATCTCCTACGAGCAGTACTTC. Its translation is CASSYTSKTSEIVISYEQYF.

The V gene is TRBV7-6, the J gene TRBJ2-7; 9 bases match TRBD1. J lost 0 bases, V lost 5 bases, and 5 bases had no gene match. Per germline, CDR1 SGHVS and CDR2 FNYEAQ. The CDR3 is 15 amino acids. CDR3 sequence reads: CASSGGTGTSYEQYF. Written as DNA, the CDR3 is TGTGCCAGCAGCGGAGGGACAGGGACCTCCTACGAGCAGTACTTC.

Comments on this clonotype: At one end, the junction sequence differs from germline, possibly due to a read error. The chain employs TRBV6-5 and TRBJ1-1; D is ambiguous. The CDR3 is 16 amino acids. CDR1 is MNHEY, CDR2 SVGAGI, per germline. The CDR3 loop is CAGSYSIEGILPEAFF. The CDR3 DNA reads TGTGCCGGCAGTTACTCGATTGAGGGTATTTTGCCTGAAGCTTTCTTT.

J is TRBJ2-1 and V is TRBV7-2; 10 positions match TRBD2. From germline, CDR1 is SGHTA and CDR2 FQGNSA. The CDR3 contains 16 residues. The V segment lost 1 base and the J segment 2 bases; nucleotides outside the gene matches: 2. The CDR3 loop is CASSLEREGAYNEQFF. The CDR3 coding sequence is TGTGCCAGCAGCTTAGAGCGGGAGGGAGCCTACAATGAGCAGTTCTTC.

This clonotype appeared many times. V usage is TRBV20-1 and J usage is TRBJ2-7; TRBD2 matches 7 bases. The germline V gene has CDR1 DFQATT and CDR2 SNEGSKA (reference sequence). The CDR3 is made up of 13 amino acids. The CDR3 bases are TGCAGCTCCCCCAGCGGGGTCTCCTACGAGCAGTACTTC. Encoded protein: CSSPSGVSYEQYF.

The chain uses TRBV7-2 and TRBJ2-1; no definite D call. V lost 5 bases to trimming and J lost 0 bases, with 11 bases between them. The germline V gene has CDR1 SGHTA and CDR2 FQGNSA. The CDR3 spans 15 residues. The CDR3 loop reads CASSPDPGSYNEQFF. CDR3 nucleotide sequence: TGTGCCAGCAGCCCCGACCCGGGCTCCTACAATGAGCAGTTCTTC.

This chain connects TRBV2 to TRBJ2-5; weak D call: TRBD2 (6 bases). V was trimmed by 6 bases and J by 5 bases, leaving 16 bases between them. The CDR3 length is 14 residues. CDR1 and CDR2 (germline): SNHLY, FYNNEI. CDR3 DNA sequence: TGTGCCAGCAGGGAGCCCGGGGCGGGGGAGACCCAGTACTTC. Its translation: CASREPGAGETQYF.

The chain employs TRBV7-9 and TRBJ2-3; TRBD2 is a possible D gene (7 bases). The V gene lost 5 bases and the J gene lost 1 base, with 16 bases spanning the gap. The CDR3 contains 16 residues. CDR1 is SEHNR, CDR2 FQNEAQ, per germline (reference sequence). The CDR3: CASSLPGAGGTDTQYF. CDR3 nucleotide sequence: TGTGCCAGCAGCCTCCCAGGGGCGGGAGGCACAGATACGCAGTATTTT.

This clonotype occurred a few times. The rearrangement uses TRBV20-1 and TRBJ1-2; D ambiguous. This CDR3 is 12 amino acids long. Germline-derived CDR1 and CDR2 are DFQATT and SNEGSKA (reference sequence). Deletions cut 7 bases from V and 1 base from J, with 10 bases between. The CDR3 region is CSVPTSNYGYTF. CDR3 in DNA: TGCAGTGTCCCGACGAGTAACTATGGCTACACCTTC.

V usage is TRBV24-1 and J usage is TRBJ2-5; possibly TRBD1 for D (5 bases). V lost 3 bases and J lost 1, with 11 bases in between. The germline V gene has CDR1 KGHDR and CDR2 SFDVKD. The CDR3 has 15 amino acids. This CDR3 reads CATSDRRQFQETQYF. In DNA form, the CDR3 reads TGTGCCACCAGTGATCGGCGACAGTTCCAAGAGACCCAGTACTTC.

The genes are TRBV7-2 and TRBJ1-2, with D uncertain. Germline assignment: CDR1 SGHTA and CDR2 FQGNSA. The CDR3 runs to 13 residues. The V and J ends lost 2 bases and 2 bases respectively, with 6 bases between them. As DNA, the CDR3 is TGTGCCAGCAGCTTACCCTCCAACTATGGCTACACCTTC. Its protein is CASSLPSNYGYTF.

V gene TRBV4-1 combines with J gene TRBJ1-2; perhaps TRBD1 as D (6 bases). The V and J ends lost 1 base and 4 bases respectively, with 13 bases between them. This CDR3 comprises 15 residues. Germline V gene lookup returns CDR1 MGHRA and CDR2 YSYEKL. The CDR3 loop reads CASSQAPGASYGYTF. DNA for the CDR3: TGCGCCAGCAGCCAAGCGCCGGGGGCGAGCTATGGCTACACCTTC.

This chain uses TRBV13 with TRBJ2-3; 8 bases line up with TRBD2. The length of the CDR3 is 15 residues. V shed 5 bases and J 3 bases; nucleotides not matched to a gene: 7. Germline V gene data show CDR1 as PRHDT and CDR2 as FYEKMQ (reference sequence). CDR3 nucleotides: TGTGCCAGCAGCCGGGAGCGGGAGAGGACAGATACGCAGTATTTT. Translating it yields CASSRERERTDTQYF.

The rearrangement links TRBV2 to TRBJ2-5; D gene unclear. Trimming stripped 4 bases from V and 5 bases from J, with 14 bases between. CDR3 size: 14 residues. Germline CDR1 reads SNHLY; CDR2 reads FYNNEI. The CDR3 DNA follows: TGTGCCAGCAGTGCTGGACCCCGACGGGAGACCCAGTACTTC. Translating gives CASSAGPRRETQYF.

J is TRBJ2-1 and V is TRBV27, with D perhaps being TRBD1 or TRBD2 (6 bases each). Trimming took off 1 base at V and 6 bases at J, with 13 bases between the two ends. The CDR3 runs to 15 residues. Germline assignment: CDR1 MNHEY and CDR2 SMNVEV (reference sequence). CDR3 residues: CASSLWGASLNEQFF. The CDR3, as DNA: TGTGCCAGCAGTTTATGGGGGGCATCCCTCAATGAGCAGTTCTTC.

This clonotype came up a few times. The chain's CDR3 is CASRGQPNQPQHF. The CDR3 region has the DNA TGTGCCAGCAGAGGACAGCCCAATCAGCCCCAGCATTTT. The V call is TRBV28, the J call TRBJ1-5, with a tentative D call TRBD1 (6 bases). V was cut by 6 bases and J by 3 bases, with 9 bases left in between. The V gene's germline CDR1 is MDHEN and CDR2 SYDVKM. The CDR3 has 13 residues.

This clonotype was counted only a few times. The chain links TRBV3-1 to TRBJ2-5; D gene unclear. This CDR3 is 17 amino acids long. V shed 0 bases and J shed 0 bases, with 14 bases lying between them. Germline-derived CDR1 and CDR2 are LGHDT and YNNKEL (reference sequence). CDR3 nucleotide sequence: TGTGCCAGCAGCCAAGAACGAGACATGGGATACCAAGAGACCCAGTACTTC. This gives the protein CASSQERDMGYQETQYF.

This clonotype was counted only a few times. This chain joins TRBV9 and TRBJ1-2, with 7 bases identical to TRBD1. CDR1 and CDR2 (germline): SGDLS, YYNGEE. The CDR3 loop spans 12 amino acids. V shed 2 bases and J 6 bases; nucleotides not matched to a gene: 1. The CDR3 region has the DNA TGTGCCAGCAGCGTGACAGGGAATGGCTACACCTTC. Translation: CASSVTGNGYTF.

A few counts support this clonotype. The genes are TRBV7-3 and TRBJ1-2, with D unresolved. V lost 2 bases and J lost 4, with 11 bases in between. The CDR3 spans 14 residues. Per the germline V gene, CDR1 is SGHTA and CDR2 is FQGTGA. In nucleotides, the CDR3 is TGTGCCAGCAGCTTAGGGCAGGCGCCCTATGGCTACACCTTC. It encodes CASSLGQAPYGYTF.

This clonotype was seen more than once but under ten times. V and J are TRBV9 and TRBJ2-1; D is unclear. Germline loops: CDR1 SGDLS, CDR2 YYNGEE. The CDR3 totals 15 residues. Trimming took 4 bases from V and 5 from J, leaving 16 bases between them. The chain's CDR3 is CASSIHSRHNNEQFF. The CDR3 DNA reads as TGTGCCAGCAGCATCCACAGTCGACACAACAATGAGCAGTTCTTC.

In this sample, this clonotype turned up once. The CDR3 region has the DNA TGTGCCAGCAGTATCGACAGGGAAAATCAGCCCCAGCATTTT. It is translated as CASSIDRENQPQHF. The genes are TRBV12-3 or TRBV12-4 and TRBJ1-5, with 7 bases matching TRBD1. The CDR3 totals 14 residues. Unmatched junction bases numbered 5, after V lost 5 bases and J lost 4 bases.

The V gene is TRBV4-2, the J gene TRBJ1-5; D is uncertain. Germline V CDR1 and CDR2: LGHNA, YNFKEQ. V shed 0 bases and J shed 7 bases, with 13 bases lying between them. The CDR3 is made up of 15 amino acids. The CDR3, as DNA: TGTGCCAGCAGCCAAGATGCGGGGTTGGGGCAGCCCCAGCATTTT. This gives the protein CASSQDAGLGQPQHF.

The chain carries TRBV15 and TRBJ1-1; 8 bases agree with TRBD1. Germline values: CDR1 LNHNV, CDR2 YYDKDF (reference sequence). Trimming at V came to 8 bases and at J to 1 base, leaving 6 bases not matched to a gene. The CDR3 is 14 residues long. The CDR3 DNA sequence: TGTGCCACCCGACAGGACAGGGCGAACACTGAAGCTTTCTTT. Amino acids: CATRQDRANTEAFF.